The clone carrying this TCR beta chain was counted between two and nine times. The antigen is not known. Each of the patients experienced relapse following autologous stem cell transplantation, and their brentuximab vedotin exposure differed. Clones were read by immunoSEQ multiplex PCR, and TCRdb kept only the in-frame ones, dropping some. Of tens of thousands of clones in the sample, 70% are singletons; the top ten hold about 26%. These data belong to a study of PD-1 blockade in classical Hodgkin lymphoma. Study-level points and caveats: At C4D1, TCR diversity had climbed significantly for CD4+ cells, though not for CD8+ cells.

The CDR3 runs to 16 residues. The V gene's germline CDR1 is LNHDA and CDR2 SQIVND (reference sequence). V shed 8 bases, J shed 0 bases, and the junction held 6 bases outside the gene matches. Sequenced here: peripheral blood mononuclear cells (PBMCs), sampled before the second cycle of nivolumab. This clonotype originated in a human donor with classical Hodgkin lymphoma. The genes are TRBV19 and TRBJ2-6, with 8 bases lining up with TRBD1. In nucleotides, the CDR3 is TGTGCCAGTCGGGACAGGAGCCTCTCTGGGGCCAACGTCCTGACTTTC. As protein: CASRDRSLSGANVLTF.